This record looks at one T cell receptor (beta chain) sequence and its context. The data derive from a study of blood T cell repertoires in COVID-19. CDR1 is LGHDT, CDR2 YNNKEL, per germline (reference sequence). The CDR3 has 15 amino acids. With 0 bases removed from V and 1 base from J, the gap between germline ends came to 7 bases. The repertoire was sequenced with immunoSEQ multiplex PCR; TCRdb's copy has only in-frame clones and lacks some. The repertoire holds roughly 160,000 clones, with about nine tenths as singletons. The chain recombines TRBV3-1 (or the pseudogene TRBV3-2) with TRBJ2-1; no reliable D call. The sequence came from an older woman who had recovered from COVID-19. The sequenced sample was peripheral blood. CDR3 bases: TGTGCCAGCAGCCAAGAGGCCAGGTCCTACAATGAGCAGTTCTTC. Its translation: CASSQEARSYNEQFF.